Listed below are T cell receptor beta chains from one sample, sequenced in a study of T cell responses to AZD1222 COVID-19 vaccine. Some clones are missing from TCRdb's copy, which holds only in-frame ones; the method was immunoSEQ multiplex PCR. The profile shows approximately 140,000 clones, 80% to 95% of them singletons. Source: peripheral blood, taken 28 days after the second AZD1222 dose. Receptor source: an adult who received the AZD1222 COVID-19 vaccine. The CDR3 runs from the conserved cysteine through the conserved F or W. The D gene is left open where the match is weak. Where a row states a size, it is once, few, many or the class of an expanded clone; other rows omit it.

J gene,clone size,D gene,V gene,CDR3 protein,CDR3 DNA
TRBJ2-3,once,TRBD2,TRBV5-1,CASSLVGLAGDSDTQYF,TGCGCCAGCAGCTTGGTTGGGCTAGCGGGAGACTCAGATACGCAGTATTTT
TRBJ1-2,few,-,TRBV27,CASSSGLWAGDGYTF,TGTGCCAGCAGTTCGGGTCTATGGGCCGGGGATGGCTACACCTTC
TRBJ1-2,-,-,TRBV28,CASRIGGSYGYTF,TGTGCCAGCCGAATTGGTGGGAGCTATGGCTACACCTTC
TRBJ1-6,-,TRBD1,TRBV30,CAWSVGGSNSPLHF,TGTGCCTGGAGTGTAGGGGGCAGCAATTCACCCCTCCACTTT
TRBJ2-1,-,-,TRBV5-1,CASSSGAGEREQFF,TGCGCCAGCAGCAGCGGGGCAGGGGAAAGGGAGCAGTTCTTC
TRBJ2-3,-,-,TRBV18,CASSAGRALDTQYF,TGTGCCAGCTCAGCGGGGCGGGCCCTAGATACGCAGTATTTT
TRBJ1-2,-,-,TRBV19,CASSTHGAPRSNYGYTF,TGTGCCAGTAGTACCCACGGGGCCCCAAGGTCGAACTATGGCTACACCTTC
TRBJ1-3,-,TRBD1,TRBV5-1,CASSYIGGLGNTIYF,TGCGCCAGCAGCTATATAGGGGGCCTCGGAAACACCATATATTTT
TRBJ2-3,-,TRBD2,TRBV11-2,CASSPRTSGRLGTDTQYF,TGTGCCAGCAGCCCACGAACTAGCGGGAGGTTGGGTACAGATACGCAGTATTTT
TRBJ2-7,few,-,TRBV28,CASSSSRGGWSPYEQYF,TGTGCCAGCAGTTCCTCGAGGGGAGGTTGGTCCCCCTACGAGCAGTACTTC
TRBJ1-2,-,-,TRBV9,CASSAPFYGYTF,TGTGCCAGCAGCGCTCCATTCTATGGCTACACCTTC
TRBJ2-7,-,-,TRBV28,CASSLEAFWEQYF,TGTGCCAGCAGTTTAGAGGCATTCTGGGAGCAGTACTTC
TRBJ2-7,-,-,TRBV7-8,CASSLSHEQYF,TGTGCCAGCAGCTTATCGCACGAGCAGTACTTC
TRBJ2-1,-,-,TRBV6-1,CASSDRGNDEQFF,TGTGCCAGCAGTGACCGGGGAAACGATGAGCAGTTCTTC
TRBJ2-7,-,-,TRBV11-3,CASSRDGGSYEQYF,TGTGCCAGCAGCCGGGACGGGGGCTCCTACGAGCAGTACTTC
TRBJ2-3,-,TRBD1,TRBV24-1,CATSDPGQGTDTQYF,TGTGCCACCAGTGATCCCGGACAGGGAACAGATACGCAGTATTTT
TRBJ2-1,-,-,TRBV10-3,CAISEWGTSSYNEQFF,TGTGCCATCAGTGAGTGGGGGACGAGCTCCTACAATGAGCAGTTCTTC
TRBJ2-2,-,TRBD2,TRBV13,CASSLSASGRGTGELFF,TGTGCCAGCAGCTTATCGGCTAGCGGGAGGGGTACCGGGGAGCTGTTTTTT
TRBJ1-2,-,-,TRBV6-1,CASSAREIILSSGYTF,TGTGCCAGCAGTGCAAGGGAGATAATCCTCTCCAGCGGCTACACCTTC
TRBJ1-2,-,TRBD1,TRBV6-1,CASSERQGLNYGYTF,TGTGCCAGCAGTGAAAGACAGGGGCTTAACTATGGCTACACCTTC
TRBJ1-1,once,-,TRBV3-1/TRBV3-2,CASSQDPSSATAF,TGTGCCAGCAGCCAAGATCCCAGTTCGGCGACAGCCTTT
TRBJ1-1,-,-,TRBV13,CASSAMAGGGLF,TGTGCCAGCAGCGCCATGGCAGGCGGAGGATTATTT
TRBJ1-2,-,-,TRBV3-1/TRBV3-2,CASSYTRTGGYTF,TGTGCCAGCAGCTACACACGGACGGGTGGCTACACCTTC
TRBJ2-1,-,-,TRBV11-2,CASSLDGAGNEQFF,TGTGCCAGCAGCTTAGATGGGGCCGGCAATGAGCAGTTCTTC
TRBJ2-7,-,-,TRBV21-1,CASSKGWREGPLPEEQYF,TGTGCCAGCAGCAAAGGTTGGCGGGAGGGCCCCCTGCCCGAGGAGCAGTACTTC
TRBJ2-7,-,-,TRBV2,CASSGPGAGDPGLEQYF,TGTGCCAGCAGTGGTCCCGGAGCTGGGGACCCGGGTCTCGAGCAGTACTTC
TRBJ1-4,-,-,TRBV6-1,CASSEREQQGEKLFF,TGTGCCAGCAGTGAGAGGGAACAGCAAGGAGAAAAACTGTTTTTT
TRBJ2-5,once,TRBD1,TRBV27,CASTIECRGTQETQYF,TGTGCCAGCACCATAGAATGCAGGGGGACCCAAGAGACCCAGTACTTC
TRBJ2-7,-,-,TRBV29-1,CSVSLRADSYEQYF,TGCAGCGTTTCGCTCAGGGCCGACTCCTACGAGCAGTACTTC
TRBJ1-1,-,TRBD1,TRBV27,CASSRRTTGFAEAFF,TGTGCCAGCAGTCGGCGTACGACAGGGTTCGCTGAAGCTTTCTTT
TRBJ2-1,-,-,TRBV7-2,CASTLSQVDEQFF,TGTGCCAGCACCCTAAGTCAGGTGGATGAGCAGTTCTTC
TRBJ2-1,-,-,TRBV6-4,CASSDSRGNEQFF,TGTGCCAGCAGTGACTCGAGGGGGAATGAGCAGTTCTTC
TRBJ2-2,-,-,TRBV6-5,CASGTGLAGELFF,TGTGCCAGCGGAACAGGGTTGGCCGGGGAGCTGTTTTTT
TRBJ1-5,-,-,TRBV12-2,CASRLRQGARQPQHF,TGTGCAAGTCGCTTGAGACAGGGGGCTAGGCAGCCCCAGCATTTT
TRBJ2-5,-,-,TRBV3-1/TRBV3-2,CASSLDFPQETQYF,TGTGCCAGCAGCCTGGACTTTCCCCAAGAGACCCAGTACTTC
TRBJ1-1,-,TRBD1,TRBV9,CASSATGVNTEAFF,TGTGCCAGCAGCGCGACAGGGGTGAACACTGAAGCTTTCTTT
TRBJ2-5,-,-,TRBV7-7,CASSPDLAGGRQTQYF,TGTGCTAGCAGCCCAGACCTGGCAGGTGGAAGGCAGACCCAGTACTTC
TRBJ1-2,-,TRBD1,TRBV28,CASSLLGTGYGYTF,TGTGCCAGCAGCCTACTTGGGACAGGGTATGGCTACACCTTC
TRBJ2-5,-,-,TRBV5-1,CASSFGGGETQYF,TGCGCCAGCAGCTTCGGGGGTGGCGAGACCCAGTACTTC
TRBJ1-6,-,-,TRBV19,CASSINRDNSPLHF,TGTGCCAGTAGTATAAACAGGGATAATTCACCCCTCCACTTT
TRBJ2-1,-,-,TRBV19,CASRGSEGFYSYNEQFF,TGTGCCAGTAGGGGTTCGGAGGGGTTTTACTCCTACAATGAGCAGTTCTTC
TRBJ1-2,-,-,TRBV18,CASSPRDPAAYGYTF,TGTGCCAGCTCACCGCGGGATCCGGCGGCCTATGGCTACACCTTC
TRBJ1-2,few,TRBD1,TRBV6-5,CASSRTLQGGYGYTF,TGTGCCAGCAGTCGCACACTTCAGGGGGGCTATGGCTACACCTTC
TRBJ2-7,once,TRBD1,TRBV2,CASSSPTGTVSYEQYF,TGTGCCAGCAGTTCTCCCACCGGGACAGTTTCCTACGAGCAGTACTTC
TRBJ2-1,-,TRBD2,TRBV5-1,CASSGSGGRNEQFF,TGCGCCAGCTCCGGGAGTGGCGGGAGGAATGAGCAGTTCTTC
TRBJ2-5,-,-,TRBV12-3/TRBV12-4,CASREANGETQYF,TGTGCCAGCAGGGAAGCGAATGGGGAGACCCAGTACTTC
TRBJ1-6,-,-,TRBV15,CATSRDPAGAYNSPLHF,TGTGCCACCAGCAGAGATCCCGCAGGGGCTTATAATTCACCCCTCCACTTT
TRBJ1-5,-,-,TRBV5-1,CASSPKGLGQPQHF,TGCGCCAGCAGCCCGAAGGGTTTGGGTCAGCCCCAGCATTTT
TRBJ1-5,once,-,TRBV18,CASSSDGGIQPQHF,TGTGCCAGCTCTTCCGATGGGGGGATCCAGCCCCAGCATTTT
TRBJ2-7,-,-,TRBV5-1,CASSLFRLGGTYEQYF,TGCGCCAGCAGCTTGTTTAGGCTGGGCGGAACCTACGAGCAGTACTTC
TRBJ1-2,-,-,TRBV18,CASSLFEKQEDHYGYTF,TGTGCCAGCTCACTGTTTGAGAAACAGGAGGATCACTATGGCTACACCTTC
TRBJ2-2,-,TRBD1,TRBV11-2,CASSLALGQGRNTGELFF,TGTGCCAGCAGCTTAGCCCTTGGACAGGGGAGGAACACCGGGGAGCTGTTTTTT